This TCR beta chain was sequenced in a study of siplizumab effects on memory and regulatory T cells. Whole-study findings and limits: Siplizumab significantly brought down the alloreactive sequences that trace back to unstimulated CD4+ memory cells. Naive T cells were seemingly more diverse than memory cells, and major contributions to the alloresponse seemed to be made by them.

Worth noting for this clone: Its antigen is currently unknown.

The CDR3 runs 13 residues. V shed 8 bases, J shed 7 bases, and the junction held 10 bases outside the gene matches. Germline assignment: CDR1 MDHEN and CDR2 SYDVKM. Sequencing used immunoSEQ multiplex PCR; TCRdb keeps in-frame clones, though not all of them. The table lists tens of thousands of clones, about 90% of them singletons, with around 0.25% in the top ten. The source is a human donor in good health. The rearrangement uses TRBV28 and TRBJ2-5, with 7 bases matching TRBD1. Material: naive CD4+ T cells sorted from blood. CDR3 sequence (DNA): TGTGCCAGCTTACCCGGGACAGTCGGGACCCAGTACTTC. Residues: CASLPGTVGTQYF.